The 27 T cell receptor beta chains in this list originate from one sample, sequenced in a study of blood T cells in healthy people across ages. The authors ran a second PCR of 7 to 11 cycles using a sample-barcoded 5' primer and a J-beta primer mix. MiXCR, applied by TCRdb to the 5' RACE reads, yields one record per CDR3 protein. The sample yields about 1,400,000 distinct CDR3 sequences, 35% to 45% seen once. The sequenced material came from blood. These receptors were taken from a woman under 30 in good health.

The J gene is TRBJ2-1, the V gene TRBV7-9, with 10 positions matching TRBD2. After removal of 0 bases from V and 6 bases from J, the junction contained 8 bases not matched to a gene. This CDR3 has 17 residues. Per germline, CDR1 SEHNR and CDR2 FQNEAQ (reference sequence). This CDR3 is CASSLASGSGRGNEQFF. Here the CDR3 DNA reads TGTGCCAGCAGCTTAGCAAGCGGAAGCGGGAGGGGCAATGAGCAGTTCTTC. Full variable domain (missing parts from reference TRBV7-9 and TRBJ2-1): DTGVSQNPRHKITKRGQNVTFRCDPISEHNRLYWYRQTLGQGPEFLTYFQNEAQLEKSRLLSDRFSAERPKGSFSTLEIQRTEQGDSAMYLCASSLASGSGRGNEQFFGPGTRLTVL.

Comments on this clonotype: Without the conserved terminal phenylalanine or tryptophan, this CDR3 likely stems from a read error. V usage is TRBV6-6 and J usage is TRBJ2-1; perhaps TRBD1 as D (6 bases). Trimming took 6 bases from V and 7 from J, leaving 19 bases between them. The CDR3 length is 15 residues. Germline CDR1 MNHNY, CDR2 SVGAGI (reference sequence). The DNA of the CDR3 is TGTGCCAGCAGCTCCGGGACGGTAAGGGGGAATGAGCAGTTCTTA. Its translation is CASSSGTVRGNEQFL.

This clonotype came up a few times. This chain connects TRBV2 to TRBJ2-3; D may match TRBD1 or TRBD2 (6 bases each). In germline, CDR1 is SNHLY, CDR2 FYNNEI. This CDR3 has 17 amino acids. V lost 6 bases and J 0 bases, leaving 19 bases between the germline ends. The DNA for the CDR3 is TGTGCCAGCAGCCCGACGGGGGCAGGCGAAAGCACAGATACGCAGTATTTT. Translated, it gives CASSPTGAGESTDTQYF.

The V call is TRBV5-1, the J call TRBJ2-1; 8 bases line up with TRBD2. The CDR3 has 15 amino acids. Germline loops: CDR1 SGHRS, CDR2 YFSETQ. The V and J ends lost 1 base and 5 bases, in that order; junction bases with no gene match: 5. The CDR3 bases are TGCGCCAGCAGCTTGAAAGCGGGGGCGGACAATGAGCAGTTCTTC. This sequence encodes CASSLKAGADNEQFF.

V usage is TRBV29-1 and J usage is TRBJ1-2; no clear D gene. Germline V gene data show CDR1 as SQVTM and CDR2 as ANQGSEA. The CDR3 totals 13 residues. V lost 3 bases and J lost 1, with 9 bases in between. CDR3 nucleotides: TGCAGCGTTGAGTGGGAGAATAACTATGGCTACACCTTC. Translation gives CSVEWENNYGYTF.

A single count supports this clonotype. The chain employs TRBV5-4 and TRBJ1-2; D gene uncertain. V shed 4 bases and J shed 7 bases, with 17 bases lying between them. The CDR3 has 14 amino acids. CDR1 and CDR2 from the germline V gene are SGHNT and YYREEE (reference sequence). The CDR3 spells CASSSSKWESGYTF. CDR3 coding DNA: TGTGCCAGCAGCAGCAGTAAGTGGGAGAGTGGCTACACCTTC.

The V call is TRBV11-2, the J call TRBJ1-2; TRBD1 might be the D (5 bases). The germline gives CDR1 SGHAT, CDR2 FQNNGV. The CDR3 totals 13 residues. V was pared by 3 bases and J by 7 bases, with 12 bases between. CDR3 region: CASSFGTAVGYTF. DNA for the CDR3: TGTGCCAGCAGCTTCGGGACTGCGGTTGGCTACACCTTC.

Concerning this clonotype itself: A junction end diverges from the germline sequence, so it may reflect a read error. The gene calls are TRBV6-5 and TRBJ2-7; D may be TRBD1 or TRBD2 (5 bases each). Germline CDR1 MNHEY, CDR2 SVGAGI. The CDR3 extends over 15 amino acids. CDR3 coding DNA: TGTGCCGGCAGTTACTCGGGGCAGGTAACCTACGAGCAGTACTTC. It is translated as CAGSYSGQVTYEQYF.

V and J are TRBV2 and TRBJ1-5; 7 bases are a match to TRBD1. The CDR3 has 15 amino acids. Germline V gene lookup returns CDR1 SNHLY and CDR2 FYNNEI. V lost 4 bases, J lost 4 bases, and 7 bases stayed unmatched. CDR3 region: CASSVNRGPNQPQHF. As DNA, the CDR3 is TGTGCCAGCAGTGTTAACAGGGGACCAAATCAGCCCCAGCATTTT.

The CDR3 protein is CASSFRLSIEAFF. In DNA form, the CDR3 reads TGTGCCAGCAGCTTCCGCCTCAGTATAGAAGCTTTCTTT. The rearrangement links TRBV3-1 to TRBJ1-1, with D hard to call. The CDR3 extends over 13 amino acids. V dropped 5 bases and J dropped 8 bases, with 15 bases sitting between them. Germline loops: CDR1 LGHDT, CDR2 YNNKEL (reference sequence).

The rearrangement uses TRBV27 and TRBJ2-1, with D possibly matching TRBD2 (5 bases). The V gene lost 0 bases and the J gene lost 2 bases, with 11 bases spanning the gap. This CDR3 has 16 residues. Looked up from germline, CDR1 is MNHEY and CDR2 is SMNVEV (reference sequence). CDR3 in DNA: TGTGCCAGCAGTTTATCGGGCAGCGGACCCTACAATGAGCAGTTCTTC. Amino acid sequence: CASSLSGSGPYNEQFF.

This clonotype was detected a few times. The chain joins TRBV20-1 to TRBJ2-1; D gene unclear. V was clipped by 3 bases and J by 8 bases, with 11 bases between them. This CDR3 comprises 12 residues. Germline assignment: CDR1 DFQATT and CDR2 SNEGSKA (reference sequence). CDR3: CSASRAADEQFF. The CDR3 DNA sequence: TGCAGTGCTAGCCGGGCCGCGGATGAGCAGTTCTTC.

This clonotype has only a few counts. The chain recombines TRBV3-1 with TRBJ1-2, with D maybe TRBD1 (5 bases). Between the trimmed V and J ends, which lost 4 bases and 0 bases, there was a span of 12 bases. This CDR3 has 15 residues. Germline CDR1 LGHDT, CDR2 YNNKEL (reference sequence). The CDR3 region is CASSPVWDSNYGYTF. The CDR3 DNA reads TGTGCCAGCAGCCCCGTTTGGGACTCTAACTATGGCTACACCTTC.

Of note for this clonotype: The junction differs from germline at one of its ends, possibly a read error. The V call is TRBV25-1, the J call TRBJ1-2; 7 nucleotides agree with TRBD1. Germline V lookup: CDR1 MGHDK, CDR2 SYGVNS. This CDR3 is 13 amino acids long. The CDR3 reads CAGRTAGGYGYTF. The CDR3 DNA follows: TGTGCCGGCAGGACTGCAGGGGGCTATGGCTACACCTTC.

The CDR3 coding sequence is TGTGCCACCCGGACTAGCGGGATAGAGCAGTACTTC. Protein product: CATRTSGIEQYF. This chain connects TRBV27 to TRBJ2-5; 12 bases agree with TRBD2. V lost 10 bases to trimming and J lost 11 bases; unmatched junction nucleotides: 8. The CDR3 sequence is 12 residues long. The germline gives CDR1 MNHEY, CDR2 SMNVEV (reference sequence).

The chain joins TRBV6-5 to TRBJ2-2, with 8 bases aligning to TRBD1. This CDR3 spans 21 amino acids. V lost 0 bases, J lost 6 bases, and 21 bases stayed unmatched. Germline V gene lookup returns CDR1 MNHEY and CDR2 SVGAGI. The chain's CDR3 is CASSYSRSFKSGQGIAGELFF. CDR3 sequence (DNA): TGTGCCAGCAGTTACTCGAGGTCGTTTAAGAGCGGACAGGGAATCGCCGGGGAGCTGTTTTTT.

The chain links TRBV20-1 to TRBJ1-4; 9 bases align to TRBD1. The CDR3 consists of 15 residues. J gave up 8 bases and V 1 base, and 8 bases lay outside the gene matches. Germline CDR1 reads DFQATT; CDR2 reads SNEGSKA (reference sequence). For the CDR3, the DNA is TGCAGTGCTAGAGCCACCGGGACAGGGAAGGAAAAACTGTTTTTT. It is translated as CSARATGTGKEKLFF.

This clonotype came up a few times. The chain uses TRBV12-3 or TRBV12-4 and TRBJ1-4; TRBD1 is a possible D gene (5 bases). The CDR3 has 16 residues. The ends were cut back, 1 base at V and 2 bases at J, with 11 bases in the middle. This CDR3 is CASSLDRDWTNEKLFF. The CDR3 coding sequence is TGTGCCAGCAGTTTAGATAGGGACTGGACTAATGAAAAACTGTTTTTT.

The chain uses TRBV7-3 and TRBJ1-2; D ambiguous. Trimming took off 0 bases at V and 4 bases at J, with 12 bases between the two ends. The CDR3 consists of 15 residues. Germline V lookup: CDR1 SGHTA, CDR2 FQGTGA. Here the CDR3 reads CASSLTDGGSYGYTF. The CDR3 bases are TGTGCCAGCAGCTTAACGGACGGCGGAAGCTATGGCTACACCTTC.

The chain joins TRBV29-1 to TRBJ1-1; D may be TRBD1 (5 bases). CDR1 and CDR2 (germline): SQVTM, ANQGSEA. Trimming removed 7 bases at V and 0 bases at J, with 12 bases between. CDR3 length equals 13 residues. CDR3: CSGAGRMNTEAFF. Written as DNA, the CDR3 is TGCAGCGGCGCGGGACGGATGAACACTGAAGCTTTCTTT. Drawing the rest from reference TRBV29-1 and TRBJ1-1, the complete variable domain is SAVISQKPSRDICQRGTSLTIQCQVDSQVTMMFWYRQQPGQSLTLIATANQGSEATYESGFVIDKFPISRPNLTFSTLTVSNMSPEDSSIYLCSGAGRMNTEAFFGQGTRLTVV.

The chain combines TRBV20-1 with TRBJ1-5; 9 bases agree with TRBD1. This CDR3 is built from 16 residues. Germline V gene sequence: CDR1 DFQATT, CDR2 SNEGSKA (reference sequence). J lost 6 bases, V lost 7 bases, and 16 bases had no gene match. CDR3: CSVTNWGQGSPQPQHF. The CDR3 nucleotides are TGCAGTGTCACAAATTGGGGACAGGGTTCCCCTCAGCCCCAGCATTTT.

V gene TRBV4-1 combines with J gene TRBJ1-1, with D maybe TRBD1 (5 bases). The germline V and J ends were trimmed by 8 bases and 1 base, with 20 bases remaining between them. CDR1 is MGHRA and CDR2 is YSYEKL in the germline V gene. The CDR3 is 16 amino acids. CDR3 DNA: TGCGCCAGCTCTATGAATACGGGCGGGACGAACACTGAAGCTTTCTTT. Translating gives CASSMNTGGTNTEAFF.

This clonotype was found a few times. The chain links TRBV20-1 to TRBJ1-5, with 7 bases identical to TRBD1. Germline V gene lookup returns CDR1 DFQATT and CDR2 SNEGSKA (reference sequence). The CDR3 consists of 13 residues. V shed 4 bases, J shed 6 bases, and the junction held 6 bases outside the gene matches. Written as DNA, the CDR3 is TGCAGTGCTACAACAGGGGAGCGTCAGCCCCAGCATTTT. Its translation: CSATTGERQPQHF.

The sample holds many counts of this clonotype. The chain links TRBV6-1 to TRBJ1-2; D not certain. V shed 5 bases and J shed 10 bases, with 8 bases lying between them. Germline CDR1 reads MNHNS; CDR2 reads SASEGT. CDR3 length: 10 residues. CDR3 amino acids: CASSFRSYTF. DNA for the CDR3: TGTGCCAGCAGTTTCCGCTCCTACACCTTC.

The V gene is TRBV20-1, the J gene TRBJ2-7; D possibly corresponds to TRBD2 (5 bases). The CDR3 totals 12 residues. The germline V gene encodes CDR1 DFQATT and CDR2 SNEGSKA (reference sequence). V lost 6 bases and J 3 bases, leaving 12 bases between the germline ends. The CDR3 loop is CSASREGYEQYF. CDR3 nucleotides: TGCAGTGCCAGTCGGGAAGGCTACGAGCAGTACTTC.

This clonotype was recorded a few times. The CDR3 loop is CASSVDGPEAFF. In DNA form, the CDR3 reads TGTGCCAGCAGCGTCGACGGCCCTGAAGCTTTCTTT. This chain links TRBV9 with TRBJ1-1; D gene unclear. Trimming took 2 bases from V and 6 from J, leaving 8 bases between them. The CDR3 length is 12 residues. The germline V gene has CDR1 SGDLS and CDR2 YYNGEE.

The rearrangement joins TRBV20-1 to TRBJ2-7; 13 bases are shared with TRBD2. There are 15 residues in the CDR3. Germline lookup yields CDR1 DFQATT and CDR2 SNEGSKA (reference sequence). V dropped 5 bases and J dropped 6; count of bases not matched to a gene: 10. The CDR3 sequence is CSARTSGSGESEQYF. As DNA, the CDR3 is TGCAGTGCTCGGACTAGCGGGAGCGGTGAGTCCGAGCAGTACTTC.